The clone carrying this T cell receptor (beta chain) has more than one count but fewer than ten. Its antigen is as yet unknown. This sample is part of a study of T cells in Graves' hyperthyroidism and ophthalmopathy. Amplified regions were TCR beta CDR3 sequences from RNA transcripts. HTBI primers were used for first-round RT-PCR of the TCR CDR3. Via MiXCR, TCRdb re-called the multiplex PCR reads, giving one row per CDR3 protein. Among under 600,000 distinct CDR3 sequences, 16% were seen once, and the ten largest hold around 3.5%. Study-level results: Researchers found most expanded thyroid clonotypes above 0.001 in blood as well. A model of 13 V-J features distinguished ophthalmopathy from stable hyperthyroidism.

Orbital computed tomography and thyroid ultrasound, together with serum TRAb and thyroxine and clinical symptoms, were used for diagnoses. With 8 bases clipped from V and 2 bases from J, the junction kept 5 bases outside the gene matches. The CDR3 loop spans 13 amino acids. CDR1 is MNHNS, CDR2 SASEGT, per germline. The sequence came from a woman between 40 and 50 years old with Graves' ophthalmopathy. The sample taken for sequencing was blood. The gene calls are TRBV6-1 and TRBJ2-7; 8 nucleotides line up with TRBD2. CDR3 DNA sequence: TGTGCCAGCGCTGACGGGGGGGCCTACGAGCAGTACTTC. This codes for CASADGGAYEQYF.